The TCR beta chain described here comes from a study of Tregs in tolerant kidney transplant recipients (dated by TCRdb to the late 2010s). Regarding the study in general: Before combined kidney and bone marrow transplantation, this study identified donor-specific regulatory T cells using TCRbeta sequencing and then followed those same cells after transplant.

A word on this clone: Its antigen is still unknown. An end of the junction differs from the germline gene, which may be a read error. This sample includes further DNA sequences coding for the same CDR3.

The paper as a whole reports these results and caveats: Although technical replication error seemed to be minimal, the question of biological reproducibility was not addressed directly. Donor-specific Treg expansion was found to exceed global Treg expansion in tolerant patients, suggesting antigen-driven rather than nonspecific expansion. The study was limited by small patient numbers, and the findings need validation in larger populations and under other immunosuppression protocols. PCR primers changed over time for some patients, so nucleotide-level comparison across those patients' samples was not possible. Expanding Tregs with activated donor B cells appeared to identify the most biologically relevant and donor-specific TCRbeta repertoire.

For TCRbeta CDR3 sequencing, genomic DNA from the sorted cells was extracted using the QIAGEN DNeasy Blood and Tissue Kit. High-throughput TCRbeta CDR3 sequencing, which included PCR amplification with bias correction and internal controls, was done commercially through immunoSEQ. As for how the authors treated the data: A unique productive TCRbeta sequence was defined by the CDR3 nucleotide sequence when primers matched, and otherwise by the CDR3 amino acid sequence together with the Vbeta and Jbeta genes. To correct sorting error, sequences shared between sorted populations at a frequency ratio of 2:1 or less were removed; the rest were assigned to the higher population. Sequences were defined as donor-reactive when expanded at least 5-fold in CFSE-low cells versus unstimulated cells and present at a frequency of at least 0.01% in CFSE-low cells. Repertoire divergence was quantified by Jensen-Shannon divergence calculated from the top 100 TCRbeta sequences ranked by frequency. For samples with multiple sequencing runs, sorting error was corrected in each run separately before the runs were combined. This immuneACCESS table, as held by TCRdb, lists in-frame sequences with V and J called but not all clones. Of the missing ones, under half trace to an unresolved V gene in checked studies; the others have no known cause. From that table come the V and J calls and clone size; the DNA was used to work out D and trimming. The sample table holds roughly 86,000 clones, of which over 85% were seen once. The ten largest make up roughly 1.5% of the sample.

The transplants used related donors along with nonmyeloablative bone marrow transplantation, and in the human trials mixed chimerism was transient. Thawed PBMCs were FACS-sorted into unstimulated Tregs (CD4+CD25+CD127-), CD4+ non-Tregs (CD4+CD25-), CD4 cells and CD8 cells. A few combined kidney and bone marrow transplant recipients from the ITN036ST trial were included as patients, and samples were available only from these trial subjects. Healthy control blood was processed to PBMCs by Ficoll density gradient and cryopreserved, and patient PBMCs were collected before and after transplant. Via the germline V gene, CDR1 is ENHRY and CDR2 SYGVKD. Measured from the cysteine to the phenylalanine, the CDR3 is 14 residues long. Only the CDR3 part of the read is kept: 42 bases, read in frame from the first base.

Sequenced material: CD4+ T cells from blood (PBMCs), taken 12 months after the transplant. The TCR sequence derives from a human patient who received a combined kidney and bone marrow transplant. After a transplant, the donor of the graft may account for some T cells. This receptor chain uses TRBV10-3 and TRBJ1-6, and 7 junction bases match TRBD1. The DNA reads TGTGCCATCAGTGAGTCGACAGGGAATTCCCCCCTCCACTTT. Its translation reads: CAISESTGNSPLHF.